What follows is one T cell receptor (beta chain) and its context. This entry is derived from a study of blood T cell repertoires in COVID-19. The assay was immunoSEQ multiplex PCR, and TCRdb's table has in-frame clones only and misses some. The sample has around 60,000 clones; around 81% are singletons. The sequence came from a man aged 55 to 69 with acute or convalescent COVID-19. The sequencing input was peripheral blood.

The CDR3 sequence is CATSRIRQWDGYTF. CDR3 bases: TGTGCCACCAGCCGGATCCGACAGTGGGATGGCTACACCTTC. V is TRBV15 and J is TRBJ1-2; D may be TRBD1 (5 bases). V was trimmed by 5 bases and J by 6 bases, leaving 16 bases between them. This CDR3 comprises 14 residues. The germline CDR1 and CDR2 sequences are LNHNV and YYDKDF (reference sequence).